This TCR beta chain was obtained from a study of cytomegalovirus exposure and HLA in healthy donors (dated by TCRdb to about 2017). With respect to the entire study: In an earlier analysis of 550 to 750 of the donors, 276 Gb of sequence data and some 100 million unique TCR beta sequences from roughly 180 million T cells were reported. Every repertoire in the discovery cohort had been generated on one and the same sequencing platform. HLA typing covered class I and class II loci at four-digit resolution. Alongside the repertoire data, information on donor age, sex, ethnicity and CMV serostatus was compiled. To study patterns of TCR occurrence, a later analysis re-analyzed previously published TCR beta repertoires from under 750 donors and added high-resolution HLA genotyping. Typing coverage varied by locus: about 620-630 donors for A, B, C, DRB1 and DQB1; approximately 500 for DQA1; about 600 for DPA1; roughly 450 for DPB1. Along with the approximately 700-subject first cohort, a separate validation cohort of over a hundred different subjects was used. To decide whether each TCR beta V gene segment behaved as functional or pseudogenic, an earlier analysis of nearly 600 of the donors relied on high-throughput TCR beta sequencing. An early release that covered more than 550 HLA-typed donors contained 250 to 350 gigabases of sequencing data and tens of millions of unique TCR sequences. About five DR-DQ haplotypes were handled as single units for association and clustering because linkage in the cohort was strong. Among under 450 genotyped donors of the cohort, an average of roughly 240,000 unique TCR beta nucleotide sequences were sequenced per donor, roughly 20% of them non-productive. The study profiled the T cell repertoires of approximately 700 subjects by immunosequencing and related them to cytomegalovirus serostatus. The aim of the study was to test whether cataloging public T cell receptors could identify signatures of past pathogen exposure. A later genetic analysis used genome-wide SNP genotypes for about 65% of the 666 donors, treating that subset as a discovery cohort. Rather than drawing on any new phenotypic data, the later analysis identified candidate immune exposures from TCR beta sequences and the way those sequences occurred across donors. High-throughput TCR immunosequencing, statistical association of individual TCRs with disease status, and machine learning were combined to predict cytomegalovirus infection status. Among the approximately 420 genotyped donors, around 81% belonged to the genetic ancestry cluster associated with self-reported Caucasian donors. General study outcomes and caveats: In the study, around 150 TCR beta chains were listed as associated with cytomegalovirus. Because counts were too low, seventeen rarely observed V segments, including chromosome 9 orphons, were left out of the earlier analysis of a few hundred of the donors. While some public TCRs were present in many individuals, most TCR sequences turned up only very rarely across donors. A later analysis found that HLA-associated TCR beta chains were more clonally expanded and had lower generation probabilities than equally common non-associated chains. Sequencing depth was assumed to be roughly uniform across donors in the presence/absence analyses, though that assumption may not hold. Specific HLA alleles were associated with 15,000 to 20,000 TCR beta sequences at a false discovery rate of 0.05 in a later analysis. Because HLA typing was unavailable for some donors at each locus, only the typed subset was used in association tests. In a later analysis, several top co-occurrence clusters were reported to appear linked to parvovirus B19, influenza, CMV and Epstein-Barr virus. Correlated functional status among segregating V segments might be attributable to linkage disequilibrium, but an unknown experimental factor could not be ruled out. Assigning TCR associations to individual alleles was difficult when HLA alleles, especially DR and DQ, strongly co-occurred. Only TCR beta chains were sequenced in this cohort, and the absence of alpha or paired-chain data limited detectable features. In a later genetic analysis, fewer N-insertions in productive TCRs were reported among donors in an Asian-associated ancestry cluster than the approximately 710-donor mean. In an earlier analysis of approximately 600 of the donors, most TCR beta V segments were observed in productive rearrangements about 87% or about 30% of the time, broadly matching IMGT annotations. A further reported finding was that TCR beta sequences accurately predicted the HLA-A and HLA-B alleles for most subjects in the first cohort. In vitro tests confirmed that a few of the cytomegalovirus-associated TCR beta chains recognize cytomegalovirus antigens. It was suggested by the authors that the approach could potentially be generalized to other disease states and immunological phenotypes. The classifier was reported to diagnose cytomegalovirus status with high specificity and sensitivity in both the original and validation cohorts. For the cohort, immune exposure information was limited to CMV serostatus. In a later analysis, most CMV-associated TCR beta chains were found to appear HLA-restricted, with HLA associations seemingly driven largely by CMV exposure. A cluster of highly shared sequence variants was judged likely to represent a technical artifact of the sequencing pipeline. In a later analysis, the rate of TCR association differed among HLA loci, with DRB1 alleles having the most associated TCRs and HLA-C alleles having the fewest. The 87-base-pair reads could not distinguish some IMGT-functional V segments, including TRBV6-2 and TRBV6-3, so those segments were excluded. In a later genetic analysis, a missense DCLRE1C variant was associated with V-gene and J-gene trimming of TCR beta chains, and the association was replicated in an independent cohort.

With regard to this clone: Its antigen is not yet known. No qualities accompany the bases; no much larger clone lies one base away.

V lost 1 base and J lost 2 bases; the stretch between them is 6 bases long. Reading from cysteine to phenylalanine, the CDR3 counts 13 amino acids. Only the CDR3 DNA stays, 39 bases, in frame from base 1. CDR1 and CDR2, per the germline V gene (reference sequence), are GTSNPN and SVGIG. Library prep was done by the immunoSEQ multiplex PCR assay. For the multiplex PCR, a mixture combining 60 forward primers for TCR Vbeta segments and 13 reverse primers for TCR Jbeta segments was used. The CDR3 region of rearranged TCR beta genes was amplified from genomic DNA with a multiplex PCR assay. The amplified TCR beta libraries were sequenced on the Illumina HiSeq System as 87-base-pair reads. The published analysis was carried out like this. A later analysis counted about 80 million unique TCR beta chains across the 550 to 800 repertoires, and roughly 9.9 million of these chains were shared by at least two donors. Raw reads were error-corrected and collapsed into unique sequences with a nearest-neighbor algorithm that merged closely related sequences to remove PCR and sequencing errors. CDR3 sequences were aligned to IMGT reference sequences to assign V, D and J gene segments. Each retained sequence needed at least a six-nucleotide match to both a V gene segment and a J gene segment. A rearrangement was called productive if the CDR3 had no stop codons and remained in frame with V and J, and every other rearrangement was called non-productive. Following IMGT convention, CDR3 was defined as the stretch from the second conserved V-encoded cysteine to the conserved J-encoded phenylalanine. The earlier analysis of about 640 of the donors excluded any sequence lacking an unambiguous match to a single V gene segment. An earlier analysis of just under 600 of the donors called V segments functional above 56.7% productive rearrangements and segregating when the between-donor standard deviation exceeded 5%. A statistical classification framework was built to diagnose cytomegalovirus status from the catalog of TCR beta chain sequences. A later analysis assigned V and J genes by comparing TCR nucleotide sequences with IMGT/GENE-DB human TR gene sequences. Using the TCRdist pipeline, a later analysis assigned CDR3 sequences along with most-parsimonious VDJ recombination scenarios. In a later analysis, every TCR beta chain was defined by the combination of its CDR3 amino acid sequence and its V-gene family, and reads without a unique V-gene family were dropped. To address suspected cross-contamination and a sequencing artifact, a later analysis removed approximately 590 highly shared, low-generation-probability nucleotide sequences. In a later analysis, a clonal expansion index was calculated for each public chain from normalized within-repertoire ranks of inferred template counts. Generation probabilities in a later analysis came from a VDJ recombination model fitted to out-of-frame rearrangements, and those results were checked against IGoR. In a later analysis, TCR-TCR, TCR-HLA and TCR-CMV co-occurrence was scored with hypergeometric tests, and a repertoire-size bias correction was applied to TCR pairs. False discovery rates were estimated in a later analysis by permuting HLA or CMV assignments 20 times. In a later analysis, co-occurring TCRs were grouped with DBSCAN, and TCRdist sequence similarity was added when clustering was performed within HLA-allele-positive subsets. Co-occurrence clustering excluded repertoires with fewer than 30,000 or more than 120,000 public chains, plus five with anomalous nucleotide sharing. The immuneACCESS repertoire file appears here via TCRdb, limited to in-frame rearrangements. These files lack a portion of the clones; in checked studies, under half of the deficit traces to unresolved V genes, and the cause of the others is not known. That table supplies the V and J calls and clone size; D and trimming were determined from the DNA. The sample records over 200,000 clones, about 81% of which are singletons. The top ten clones comprise roughly 6% of the sample.

The cohort consisted of 666 healthy bone marrow donors. At the time of sampling, every cohort member was nominally healthy, though immune exposures that went unrecorded were likely present. The donor tested CMV seropositive, placing the donor among the 250 to 350 seropositive members of the cohort. Every donor gave a peripheral blood sample, and the peripheral blood mononuclear cells from that sample were used for TCR beta sequencing. Genomic DNA was extracted from the blood cell samples with the Qiagen DNeasy Blood Extraction Kit. The source is a middle-aged man in good health and CMV-seropositive. This sequence uses TRBV30 and TRBJ1-3, with no confidently assigned D gene. The sample taken for sequencing was PBMCs. The DNA reads TGTGCCTGGAGTGCTGTTACTGGAAACACCATATATTTT. This is translated as CAWSAVTGNTIYF.